This entry lists 31 T cell receptor beta chains sequenced from one sample in a study of T cell clusters in autoimmune cytopenias. TRB was amplified by touch-down multiplex PCR, primer pools A and B combined. One entry per CDR3 protein, without DNA, is what TCRdb gives after re-calling the multiplex PCR reads. The listing contains 6,500 to 8,500 distinct CDR3 sequences. Each sample's input was 250 ng genomic DNA, some 40,000 genome equivalents. These data also formed part of another study, on T cell repertoires in aging, cancer and after chemotherapy.

The sample was peripheral blood. Receptors were obtained from a human donor in good health.

This sequence joins TRBV5-5 and TRBJ2-3; TCRdb names TRBD2, which stays unverified in the absence of DNA. Per germline, CDR1 SGHKS and CDR2 YYEKEE (reference sequence). There are 23 residues in the CDR3. CDR3 residues: CASSIYLCRVDPEASGGTDTQYF.

This clonotype counts as medium-sized (0.01 to 0.1%) by frequency. The rearrangement links TRBV11-1 to TRBJ1-6; TCRdb outputs TRBD1, but without DNA this stays unchecked. The CDR3 is made up of 17 amino acids. In germline, CDR1 is SGHAT, CDR2 FQDESV (reference sequence). CDR3 sequence reads: CASSLGLGAVRPATLHF.

This sequence joins TRBV5-4 and TRBJ2-3; absent DNA, TCRdb's TRBD1 call cannot be checked. The CDR3 loop spans 13 amino acids. CDR1 and CDR2 from the germline V gene are SGHNT and YYREEE (reference sequence). The CDR3 sequence is CATGARNTDTQYF.

This chain links TRBV7-6 with TRBJ1-1; TCRdb reports TRBD1, a call that lacks DNA to check it against. The CDR3 runs to 12 residues. Germline V CDR1 and CDR2: SGHVS, FNYEAQ. CDR3 sequence reads: CASSSDRFEAFF.

The V and J genes are TRBV15 and TRBJ2-1. CDR1 is LNHNV and CDR2 is YYDKDF in the germline V gene (reference sequence). The CDR3 loop spans 12 amino acids. CDR3 amino acids: CAVAGLGSEQFF.

This chain uses TRBV30 with TRBJ2-1. The CDR3 totals 15 residues. Germline V gene lookup returns CDR1 GTSNPN and CDR2 SVGIG (reference sequence). This CDR3 is CAWSKIRGSYNEQFF.

This chain uses TRBV12-3 or TRBV12-4 with TRBJ2-3; the TRBD2 assignment by TCRdb is unverifiable without DNA. This CDR3 spans 15 amino acids. CDR3 in amino acids: CASSYEPSKSDTQYF.

CDR3 amino acids: CASSRTGHEQYF. The chain links TRBV5-6 to TRBJ2-7; TCRdb outputs TRBD1, but without DNA this stays unchecked. Germline V CDR1 and CDR2: SGHDT, YYEEEE. This CDR3 has 12 amino acids.

The chain is built from TRBV12-3 or TRBV12-4 and TRBJ2-5; TCRdb's D gene call, TRBD1, goes unchecked for lack of DNA. The CDR3 totals 16 residues. The CDR3 reads CASSFGSLGGGETQYF.

This chain links TRBV7-2 with TRBJ2-1. CDR3 size: 15 residues. The germline V gene encodes CDR1 SGHTA and CDR2 FQGNSA. The CDR3 here is CASSPSGVSYNEQFF.

V and J are TRBV5-1 and TRBJ2-1. In germline, CDR1 is SGHRS, CDR2 YFSETQ. The CDR3 is made up of 16 amino acids. CDR3 residues: CASSLQQRNKYNEQFF.

The rearrangement uses TRBV6-6 and TRBJ2-3; TCRdb returns TRBD2, unconfirmable since there is no DNA. There are 14 residues in the CDR3. Per germline, CDR1 MNHNY and CDR2 SVGAGI (reference sequence). The CDR3 protein is CASSSSGGWDTQYF.

This clonotype shows up as medium-sized by frequency. This sequence joins TRBV19 and TRBJ2-5; the TCRdb call, TRBD1, lacks DNA for checking. The CDR3 consists of 15 residues. Germline V gives CDR1 LNHDA, CDR2 SQIVND (reference sequence). The CDR3 reads CASSVSPGGRETQYF. Supplemented by reference TRBV19 and TRBJ2-5, the full variable domain reads DGGITQSPKYLFRKEGQNVTLSCEQNLNHDAMYWYRQDPGQGLRLIYYSQIVNDFQKGDIAEGYSVSREKKESFPLTVTSAQKNPTAFYLCASSVSPGGRETQYFGPGTRLLVL.

Judged by frequency, this clonotype is medium-sized. This chain joins TRBV6-5 and TRBJ2-1; the D call of TRBD1 rests on TCRdb alone, since no DNA is present to check it. Germline lookup yields CDR1 MNHEY and CDR2 SVGAGI. The CDR3 sequence is 14 residues long. The CDR3 region is CASSEWTAYNEQFF.

The chain couples TRBV11-2 to TRBJ2-2. The CDR3 spans 14 residues. Germline values: CDR1 SGHAT, CDR2 FQNNGV. The CDR3: CASSLAGNTGELFF.

Frequency places this clonotype as medium-sized. The gene calls are TRBV19 and TRBJ2-7; no DNA is available, so the TRBD2 call from TCRdb remains unchecked. There are 14 residues in the CDR3. Germline V gene lookup returns CDR1 LNHDA and CDR2 SQIVND (reference sequence). The CDR3: CASSIGGVSYEQYF.

V and J are TRBV18 and TRBJ2-6. This CDR3 is built from 15 residues. Germline V gene data show CDR1 as KGHSH and CDR2 as LQKENI. CDR3 region: CASSPTGSGANVLTF.

The CDR3 is CASSELAGQNEQFF. The gene calls are TRBV7-9 and TRBJ2-1; TCRdb names TRBD2, which stays unverified in the absence of DNA. This CDR3 is built from 14 residues. In germline, CDR1 is SEHNR, CDR2 FQNEAQ (reference sequence).

The V gene is TRBV27, the J gene TRBJ2-1; no DNA is available, so the TRBD2 call from TCRdb remains unchecked. There are 16 residues in the CDR3. The V gene's germline CDR1 is MNHEY and CDR2 SMNVEV (reference sequence). CDR3 sequence: CASISWGLAGGNEQFF.

V is TRBV18 and J is TRBJ1-6; absent DNA, TCRdb's TRBD1 call cannot be checked. CDR3 length equals 16 residues. The V gene's germline CDR1 is KGHSH and CDR2 LQKENI. The CDR3 loop reads CASSPQRQGSNSPLHF. Complete variable domain (other parts from reference TRBV18 and TRBJ1-6): NAGVMQNPRHLVRRRGQEARLRCSPMKGHSHVYWYRQLPEEGLKFMVYLQKENIIDESGMPKERFSAEFPKEGPSILRIQQVVRGDSAAYFCASSPQRQGSNSPLHFGNGTRLTVT.

This clonotype is medium-sized by frequency. J is TRBJ2-2 and V is TRBV19; TCRdb's assignment of TRBD2 cannot be checked, as there is no DNA. Looked up from germline, CDR1 is LNHDA and CDR2 is SQIVND (reference sequence). The CDR3 has 17 amino acids. The CDR3 reads CASSIGGGGGATGELFF. Combining the CDR3 with reference TRBV19 and TRBJ2-2 gives the whole variable domain DGGITQSPKYLFRKEGQNVTLSCEQNLNHDAMYWYRQDPGQGLRLIYYSQIVNDFQKGDIAEGYSVSREKKESFPLTVTSAQKNPTAFYLCASSIGGGGGATGELFFGEGSRLTVL.

This chain links TRBV30 with TRBJ2-5; lacking DNA, the TRBD1 call made by TCRdb goes unchecked. The CDR3 sequence is 15 residues long. Germline loops: CDR1 GTSNPN, CDR2 SVGIG (reference sequence). The CDR3 sequence is CAWSGGSGGQETQYF.

The chain joins TRBV6-5 to TRBJ2-5. The germline V gene encodes CDR1 MNHEY and CDR2 SVGAGI. The CDR3 runs 11 residues. The CDR3 sequence: CASTAIETQYF.

The chain couples TRBV5-4 to TRBJ1-2; TCRdb names TRBD1, which stays unverified in the absence of DNA. The germline V gene has CDR1 SGHNT and CDR2 YYREEE (reference sequence). The CDR3 has 13 residues. The CDR3 protein is CASSFTGRYGYTF. Together with reference TRBV5-4 and TRBJ1-2, the CDR3 gives the full variable domain: ETGVTQSPTHLIKTRGQQVTLRCSSQSGHNTVSWYQQALGQGPQFIFQYYREEENGRGNFPPRFSGLQFPNYSSELNVNALELDDSALYLCASSFTGRYGYTFGSGTRLTVV.

The chain joins TRBV15 to TRBJ1-4; the D gene TCRdb calls, TRBD1, cannot be checked with no DNA. The germline V gene encodes CDR1 LNHNV and CDR2 YYDKDF (reference sequence). CDR3 size: 22 residues. CDR3 in amino acids: CATSSIYLCSVSRAGSNEKLFF.

J is TRBJ2-1 and V is TRBV6-2 or TRBV6-3; TCRdb's D gene call, TRBD1, goes unchecked for lack of DNA. Germline loops: CDR1 MNHEY, CDR2 SVGEGT. CDR3 length: 16 residues. This CDR3 reads CASSPPGQGDYNEQFF.

This chain uses TRBV14 with TRBJ2-2. Germline CDR1 and CDR2: SGHDN and FVKESK. CDR3 length equals 14 residues. This CDR3 is CASTARIGTGELFF.

The chain uses TRBV5-6 and TRBJ1-4; TCRdb lists TRBD1, though no DNA is available to test this call. The CDR3 extends over 15 amino acids. CDR1 is SGHDT, CDR2 YYEEEE, per germline. CDR3 residues: CASSARDSQREKLFF.

The chain recombines TRBV15 with TRBJ1-5; TCRdb's D call, TRBD1, is unchecked because there is no DNA. The CDR3 consists of 14 residues. From germline, CDR1 is LNHNV and CDR2 YYDKDF (reference sequence). The CDR3 here is CATSLNRVAQPQHF.

This sequence joins TRBV29-1 and TRBJ2-7. The CDR3 consists of 13 residues. From germline, CDR1 is SQVTM and CDR2 ANQGSEA. CDR3 protein: CSVWGGSSYEQYF.

The chain joins TRBV7-2 to TRBJ2-5; TCRdb's D gene call, TRBD2, goes unchecked for lack of DNA. CDR3 size: 16 residues. Per germline, CDR1 SGHTA and CDR2 FQGNSA. CDR3 residues: CASSLGGGPPRGTQYF.